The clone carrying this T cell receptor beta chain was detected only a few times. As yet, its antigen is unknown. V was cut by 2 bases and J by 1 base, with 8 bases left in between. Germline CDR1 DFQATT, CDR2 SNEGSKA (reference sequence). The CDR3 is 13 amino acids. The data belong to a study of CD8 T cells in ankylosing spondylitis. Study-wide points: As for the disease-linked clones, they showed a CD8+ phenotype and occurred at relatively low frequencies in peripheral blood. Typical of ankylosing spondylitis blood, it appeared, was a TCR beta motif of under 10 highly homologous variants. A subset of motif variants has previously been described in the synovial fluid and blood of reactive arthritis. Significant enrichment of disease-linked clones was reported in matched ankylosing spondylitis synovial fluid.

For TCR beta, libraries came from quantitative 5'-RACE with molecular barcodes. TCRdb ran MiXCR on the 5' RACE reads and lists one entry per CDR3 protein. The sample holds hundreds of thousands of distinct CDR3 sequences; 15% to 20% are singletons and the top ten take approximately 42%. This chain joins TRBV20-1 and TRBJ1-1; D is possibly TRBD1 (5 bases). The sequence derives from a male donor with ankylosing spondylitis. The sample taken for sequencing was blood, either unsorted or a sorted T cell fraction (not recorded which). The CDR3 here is CSARPRANTEAFF. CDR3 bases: TGCAGTGCTAGACCCAGGGCGAACACTGAAGCTTTCTTT.